The source of this T cell receptor beta chain is a study of regulatory T cells in long-lasting Graves disease. On this clonotype: A much larger clone is a single base away; this may be a read error.

Stated time point: persistent/refractory GD, antithyroid drugs over 5 years with positive TRAb. The TCR library was prepared using RNA isolated from PBMCs. The authors built TCR beta libraries using iRepertoire HTBI primers and Arm-PCR of CDR3 regions. TCRdb recomputed calls from the multiplex PCR reads with MiXCR, one row per CDR3 protein. Counted here are 350,000 to 450,000 distinct CDR3 sequences, around 21% occurring once; the ten biggest clones make up roughly 20%. The CDR3 covers 12 residues. Germline-derived CDR1 and CDR2 are MDHEN and SYDVKM. The source material was peripheral blood mononuclear cells (PBMCs), sampled when the disease was refractory, from a patient treated with antithyroid drugs. This TCR came from a female donor with Graves disease. The chain couples TRBV28 to TRBJ1-1, with no clear D. CDR3 sequence (DNA): TGTGCCAGCGGTTTGTGGACGGGAGAAGCTTTCTTT. Its translation: CASGLWTGEAFF.